This T cell receptor beta chain is from a study of T cells in Graves' hyperthyroidism and ophthalmopathy. Trimming removed 3 bases from V and 6 bases from J; junction bases left unmatched: 5. Germline lookup yields CDR1 SGHRS and CDR2 YFSETQ. The CDR3 covers 14 residues. RNA transcripts gave rise to amplified TCR beta CDR3 regions. In the first-round RT-PCR of the TCR CDR3, the HTBI primer set was used. TCRdb reprocessed the multiplex PCR reads with MiXCR, giving one entry per CDR3 protein. The sample records about 290,000 distinct CDR3 sequences, roughly 19% being singletons. Source material: blood. The sequence derives from a man aged 50 or older with Graves' ophthalmopathy. The gene calls are TRBV5-1 and TRBJ2-2; TRBD1 aligns across 7 bases. The CDR3 nucleotides read TGCGCCAGCAGCTCCGGGACAGTCCCCGGGGAGCTGTTTTTT. This encodes CASSSGTVPGELFF.